The clone carrying this T cell receptor beta chain was observed a few times. No antigen is known for it. This entry is derived from a study of T cell repertoires in cytomegalovirus infection. Study summary: Indications of both CMV infection and matching HLA type were provided by public TCR beta signatures. Study results and caveats: HLA-C-restricted TCR beta clonotypes specific for CMV led the ex vivo response. Cumulated frequencies of public TCR beta families served to identify carriers of CMV plus the relevant HLA.

TCRdb itself ran the reads through MiXCR, one entry per CDR3 protein. The table includes 380,000 or so distinct CDR3 sequences, about a third detected once. Germline V lookup: CDR1 SGHTA, CDR2 FQGNSA. The CDR3 consists of 15 residues. Trimming at V came to 5 bases and at J to 1 base, leaving 5 bases not matched to a gene. The V and J genes are TRBV7-2 and TRBJ2-3; TRBD1 aligns across 8 bases. The sample in question was cultured PBMCs, obtained from culture after CMV antigen stimulation. The source of this sequence is a human donor in good health (CMV status not recorded). Some clones in this sample may be carry-over from other donors' samples. CDR3 nucleotides: TGTGCCAGCAGCCCCTTGGGACAGGGCACAGATACGCAGTATTTT. Its protein is CASSPLGQGTDTQYF.